Below are 2 T cell receptor beta chains sequenced from a single sample in a study of CD8+CD57+ T cells in acquired aplastic anemia. According to the study, genomic DNA was the template for TCR beta VDJ and CDR3 profiling. MiXCR, run by TCRdb on the reads, gives a single entry per CDR3 protein. This table has 120,000 or so distinct CDR3 sequences, about two fifths appearing once. The sequenced patients had an expansion of CD8+CD57+ cells seen by flow cytometry. The source material was sorted CD4+, CD8+, or CD8+CD57+ T cells (not recorded which) from PBMCs. The receptors originated from a human donor with aplastic anemia.

The chain recombines TRBV7-3 with TRBJ1-2; TRBD1 aligns across 9 bases. Germline lookup yields CDR1 SGHTA and CDR2 FQGTGA. V was clipped by 6 bases and J by 7 bases; unmatched bases: 12. CDR3 length: 15 amino acids. Here the CDR3 DNA reads TGTGCCAGCAGAAATATCGGGACAGGGACTGCTGGCTACACCTTC. Its protein product is CASRNIGTGTAGYTF.

Many counts were recorded for this clonotype. The chain is built from TRBV5-4 and TRBJ1-2, with D unresolved. Germline CDR1 reads SGHNT; CDR2 reads YYREEE (reference sequence). This CDR3 spans 15 amino acids. Trimming shortened V by 4 bases and J by 2 bases, and 15 bases separated the two germline ends. The DNA of the CDR3 is TGTGCCAGCAGCCCTCCCGGGCTACCCAACTATGGCTACACCTTC. Translated: CASSPPGLPNYGYTF.